This paragraph reports one TCR beta chain. CDR3 length: 16 amino acids. CDR1 is GTSNPN, CDR2 SVGIG, per germline (reference sequence). With V trimmed by 2 bases and J by 12 bases, 15 bases remained unmatched. The sample is drawn from a study of shared clonotypes between healthy human individuals. Produced via immunoSEQ multiplex PCR; TCRdb's table is partial and in-frame only. The sample consists of some 1 million clones, roughly 80% of them appearing once. The clonotype was recovered from a young man in good health. Sequenced input: memory CD4+ T cells sorted from blood. The subset here: CD45RA-negative fraction. The chain employs TRBV30 and TRBJ2-1, with 11 bases matching TRBD2. CDR3 loop: CAWSFSSGLADLGQFF. DNA of the CDR3: TGTGCCTGGAGTTTCAGTTCGGGACTAGCGGATCTAGGGCAGTTCTTC.